This TCR beta chain was sequenced during a study of neoadjuvant nivolumab and ipilimumab in lung cancer. Findings of the study overall: Only two of four nivolumab-treated tumors gained richness and clonality by surgery.

Trimming left V 4 bases short and J 7 bases short, with 16 bases between. Germline V gene data show CDR1 as SQVTM and CDR2 as ANQGSEA. The CDR3 spans 13 residues. This clone was seen only once. Its antigen remains unidentified. Method: immunoSEQ multiplex PCR; TCRdb's copy keeps in-frame clones and lacks some. The sample lists tens of thousands of clones, roughly 90% occurring once. The origin of this receptor is an adult with non-small cell lung cancer. The rearrangement links TRBV29-1 to TRBJ1-2; the D gene is possibly TRBD1 (6 bases). This specimen was peripheral blood, taken after neoadjuvant nivolumab, alone or with ipilimumab, at or shortly before surgery. CDR3 DNA: TGCAGCGTTGCAGGGCAGGGGCTCCGTGGCTACACCTTC. This codes for CSVAGQGLRGYTF. Filled out from reference TRBV29-1 and TRBJ1-2, the complete variable domain reads SAVISQKPSRDICQRGTSLTIQCQVDSQVTMMFWYRQQPGQSLTLIATANQGSEATYESGFVIDKFPISRPNLTFSTLTVSNMSPEDSSIYLCSVAGQGLRGYTFGSGTRLTVV.